The 6 T cell receptor beta chains listed next were all sequenced from one sample in a study of cytomegalovirus exposure and HLA in healthy donors. PCR used 60 Vbeta primers and 13 Jbeta primers. Assay used: immunoSEQ multiplex PCR; TCRdb lists only in-frame clones, some missing. The data show under 200,000 clones, about four fifths seen once. The sequenced sample was PBMCs. The receptors come from a woman aged 18-29 years in good health and CMV-seronegative.

The V and J genes are TRBV6-1 and TRBJ2-4; TRBD2 matches 9 bases. V shed 4 bases and J 2 bases; nucleotides not matched to a gene: 9. CDR1 is MNHNS, CDR2 SASEGT, per germline. The CDR3 loop spans 17 amino acids. The CDR3 here is CASSGRRLAETKNIQYF. CDR3 nucleotide sequence: TGTGCCAGCAGTGGCCGCAGACTAGCGGAAACCAAAAACATTCAGTACTTC.

This chain uses TRBV6-1 with TRBJ2-1, with 8 bases that match TRBD2. Germline lookup yields CDR1 MNHNS and CDR2 SASEGT. The V segment lost 6 bases and the J segment 7 bases; nucleotides outside the gene matches: 8. This CDR3 has 14 amino acids. The CDR3 nucleotides read TGTGCCAGCAGGACGAGCGGGAGAGGGAATGAGCAGTTCTTC. Translation gives CASRTSGRGNEQFF.

This clone was observed a single time. J is TRBJ2-2 and V is TRBV5-5; no reliable D call. V lost 1 base and J 1 base, leaving 2 bases between the germline ends. In germline, CDR1 is SGHKS, CDR2 YYEKEE (reference sequence). The CDR3 is 13 residues long. The CDR3 bases are TGTGCCAGCAGCTTGCAGAACACCGGGGAGCTGTTTTTT. It codes for CASSLQNTGELFF.

V and J are TRBV5-1 and TRBJ2-3; possible D gene TRBD2, 5 bases. The V and J ends lost 4 bases and 0 bases respectively, with 9 bases between them. CDR1 and CDR2 from the germline V gene are SGHRS and YFSETQ. The CDR3 contains 14 residues. CDR3 sequence: CASSEAGSTDTQYF. The CDR3 coding sequence is TGCGCCAGCAGCGAGGCGGGCAGCACAGATACGCAGTATTTT. Supplemented by reference TRBV5-1 and TRBJ2-3, the full variable domain reads KAGVTQTPRYLIKTRGQQVTLSCSPISGHRSVSWYQQTPGQGLQFLFEYFSETQRNKGNFPGRFSGRQFSNSRSEMNVSTLELGDSALYLCASSEAGSTDTQYFGPGTRLTVL.

This clone turned up a few times. V and J are TRBV19 and TRBJ1-1; 8 bases are shared with TRBD1. The CDR3 spans 21 residues. V was clipped by 3 bases and J by 1 base; unmatched bases: 22. Germline values: CDR1 LNHDA, CDR2 SQIVND (reference sequence). The CDR3 region is CASSMWGGSRTGPRRNTEAFF. CDR3 DNA sequence: TGTGCCAGTAGTATGTGGGGCGGTTCGAGGACAGGGCCCCGAAGGAACACTGAAGCTTTCTTT. The full variable domain, its missing parts supplied by reference TRBV19 and TRBJ1-1, is DGGITQSPKYLFRKEGQNVTLSCEQNLNHDAMYWYRQDPGQGLRLIYYSQIVNDFQKGDIAEGYSVSREKKESFPLTVTSAQKNPTAFYLCASSMWGGSRTGPRRNTEAFFGQGTRLTVV.

This clone was counted between two and nine times. This chain links TRBV10-1 with TRBJ1-1, with D possibly matching TRBD1 (6 bases). Trimming left V 5 bases short and J 0 bases short, with 10 bases between. The CDR3 spans 14 residues. Germline V gene sequence: CDR1 WNHNN, CDR2 SYGVQD (reference sequence). In nucleotides, the CDR3 is TGCGCCAGCAGTACAGGGAACATGAACACTGAAGCTTTCTTT. As protein: CASSTGNMNTEAFF.